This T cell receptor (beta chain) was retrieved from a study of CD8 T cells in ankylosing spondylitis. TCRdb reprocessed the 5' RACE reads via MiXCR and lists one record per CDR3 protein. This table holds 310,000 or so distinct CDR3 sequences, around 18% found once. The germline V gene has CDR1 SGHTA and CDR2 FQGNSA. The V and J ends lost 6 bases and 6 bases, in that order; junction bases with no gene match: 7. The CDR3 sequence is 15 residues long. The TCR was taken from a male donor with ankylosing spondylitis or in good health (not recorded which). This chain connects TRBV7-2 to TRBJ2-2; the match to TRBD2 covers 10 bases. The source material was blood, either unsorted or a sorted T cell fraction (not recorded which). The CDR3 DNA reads TGTGCCAGCAGAAGAACTAGCGGGGTTTCCGGGGAGCTGTTTTTT. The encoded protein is CASRRTSGVSGELFF.